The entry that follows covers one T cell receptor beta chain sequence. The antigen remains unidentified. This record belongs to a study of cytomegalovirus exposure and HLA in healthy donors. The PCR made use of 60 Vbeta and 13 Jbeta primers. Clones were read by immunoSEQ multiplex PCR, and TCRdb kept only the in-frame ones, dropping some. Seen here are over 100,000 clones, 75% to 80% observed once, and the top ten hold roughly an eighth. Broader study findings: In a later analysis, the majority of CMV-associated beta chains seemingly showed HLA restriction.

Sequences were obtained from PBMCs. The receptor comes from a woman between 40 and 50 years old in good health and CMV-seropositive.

CDR3 residues: CATGGDRATEAFF. As DNA, the CDR3 is TGTGCCACAGGCGGGGACAGGGCTACTGAAGCTTTCTTT. This chain uses TRBV19 with TRBJ1-1; 9 bases are a match to TRBD1. The CDR3 extends over 13 amino acids. Germline V lookup: CDR1 LNHDA, CDR2 SQIVND (reference sequence). The V segment lost 10 bases and the J segment 5 bases; nucleotides outside the gene matches: 8.